This entry concerns a single TCR beta chain. Its specificity is not known. How the authors handled the data: As immunoSEQ supplied junction-only sequences (without quality scores), filtering differed. Sequenced by immunoSEQ multiplex PCR; TCRdb stores in-frame clones only, minus some. Clone size and V and J calls were adopted from that table, with D and trimming inferred from the DNA. The sample lists 330,000 or so clones, 73% occurring once. This specimen comes from a study of shared clonotypes between healthy human individuals. Notes on the study in general: For sorted subsets, rarefaction showed incomplete sequencing despite large depth.

V trimming: 5 bases; J trimming: 1 base; junction bases outside the gene matches: 8. The germline V gene encodes CDR1 MNHEY and CDR2 SMNVEV (reference sequence). This CDR3 contains 16 residues. The source material was memory CD4+ T cells sorted from blood. Subset meaning: CD45RA-negative fraction. The source of this sequence is a man younger than 45 in good health. This rearrangement joins TRBV27 to TRBJ2-7; 10 bases are shared with TRBD2. CDR3 coding DNA: TGTGCCAGCAGTACACACCTAGCGGGAGCGTCCTACGAGCAGTACTTC. This translates into CASSTHLAGASYEQYF.